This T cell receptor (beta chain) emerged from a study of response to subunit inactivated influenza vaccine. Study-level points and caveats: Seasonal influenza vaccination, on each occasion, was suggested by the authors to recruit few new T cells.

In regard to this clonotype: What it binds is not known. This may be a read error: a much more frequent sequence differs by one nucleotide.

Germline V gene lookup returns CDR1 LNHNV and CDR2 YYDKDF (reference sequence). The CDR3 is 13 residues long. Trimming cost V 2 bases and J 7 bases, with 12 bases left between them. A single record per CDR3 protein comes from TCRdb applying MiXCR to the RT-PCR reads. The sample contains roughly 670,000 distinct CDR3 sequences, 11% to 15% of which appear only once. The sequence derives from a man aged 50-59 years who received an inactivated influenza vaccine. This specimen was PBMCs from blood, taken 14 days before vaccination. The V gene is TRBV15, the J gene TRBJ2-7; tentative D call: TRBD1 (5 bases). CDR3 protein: CATSRRRVLEQYF. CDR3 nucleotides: TGTGCCACCAGCAGACGCAGGGTTCTTGAGCAGTACTTC.